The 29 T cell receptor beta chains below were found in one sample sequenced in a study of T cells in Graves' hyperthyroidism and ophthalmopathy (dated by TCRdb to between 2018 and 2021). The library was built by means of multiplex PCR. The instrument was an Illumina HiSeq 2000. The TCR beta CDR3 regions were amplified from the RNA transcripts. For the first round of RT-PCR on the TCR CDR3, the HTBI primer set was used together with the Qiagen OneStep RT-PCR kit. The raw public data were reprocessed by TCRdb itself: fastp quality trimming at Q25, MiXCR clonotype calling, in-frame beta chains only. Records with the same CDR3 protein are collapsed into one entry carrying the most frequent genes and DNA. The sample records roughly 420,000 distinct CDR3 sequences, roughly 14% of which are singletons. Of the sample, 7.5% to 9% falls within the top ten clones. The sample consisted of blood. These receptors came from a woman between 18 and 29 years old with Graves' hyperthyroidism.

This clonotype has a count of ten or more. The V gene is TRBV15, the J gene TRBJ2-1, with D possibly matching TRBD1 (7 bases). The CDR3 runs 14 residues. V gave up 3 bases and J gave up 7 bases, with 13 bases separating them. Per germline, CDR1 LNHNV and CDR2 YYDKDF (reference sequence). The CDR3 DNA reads TGTGCCACCAGCAGTTTCAGGGGGGAGAATGAGCAGTTCTTC. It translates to CATSSFRGENEQFF.

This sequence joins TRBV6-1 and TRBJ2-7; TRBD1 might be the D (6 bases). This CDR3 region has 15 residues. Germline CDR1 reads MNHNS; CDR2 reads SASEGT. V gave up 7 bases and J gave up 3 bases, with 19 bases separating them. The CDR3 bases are TGTGCCAGCATCCTAGGGATGGCAGGGGACTACGAGCAGTACTTC. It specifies CASILGMAGDYEQYF.

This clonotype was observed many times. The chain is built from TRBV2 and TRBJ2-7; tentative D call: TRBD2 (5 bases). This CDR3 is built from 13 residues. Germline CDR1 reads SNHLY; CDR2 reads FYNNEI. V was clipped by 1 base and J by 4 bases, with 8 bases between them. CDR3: CASSEGGVYEQYF. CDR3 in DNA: TGTGCCAGCAGTGAAGGGGGAGTGTACGAGCAGTACTTC.

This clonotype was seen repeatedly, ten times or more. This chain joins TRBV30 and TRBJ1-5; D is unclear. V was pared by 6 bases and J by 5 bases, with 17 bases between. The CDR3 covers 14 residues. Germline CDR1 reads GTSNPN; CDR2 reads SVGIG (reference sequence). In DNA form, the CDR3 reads TGTGCCTGTCATCATCCGGGCCTTGATCAGCCCCAGCATTTT. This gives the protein CACHHPGLDQPQHF.

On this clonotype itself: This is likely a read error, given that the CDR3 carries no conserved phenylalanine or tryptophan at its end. CDR3 amino acids: CASSSTGGTNTEAFL. CDR3 DNA sequence: TGTGCCAGCAGCTCAACAGGGGGCACGAACACTGAAGCTTTCCTT. The J gene is TRBJ1-1, the V gene TRBV5-5; 9 bases fit TRBD1. This CDR3 region has 15 residues. V lost 3 bases, J lost 1 base, and 4 bases stayed unmatched. In germline, CDR1 is SGHKS, CDR2 YYEKEE (reference sequence).

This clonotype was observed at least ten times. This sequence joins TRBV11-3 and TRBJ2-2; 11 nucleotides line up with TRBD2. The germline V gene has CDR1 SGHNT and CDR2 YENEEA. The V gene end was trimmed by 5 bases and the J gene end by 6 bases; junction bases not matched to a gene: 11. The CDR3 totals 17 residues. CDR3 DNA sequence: TGTGCCAGCAGCCCTTTAGCGGGAGGGCCCGGTCCCGGGGAGCTGTTTTTT. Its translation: CASSPLAGGPGPGELFF.

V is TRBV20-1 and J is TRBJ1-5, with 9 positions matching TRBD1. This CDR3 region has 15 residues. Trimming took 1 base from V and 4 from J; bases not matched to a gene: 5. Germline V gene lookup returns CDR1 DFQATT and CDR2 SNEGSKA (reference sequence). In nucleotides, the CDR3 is TGCAGTGCTAGAGCCGGGACAGGGCAAAATCAGCCCCAGCATTTT. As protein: CSARAGTGQNQPQHF.

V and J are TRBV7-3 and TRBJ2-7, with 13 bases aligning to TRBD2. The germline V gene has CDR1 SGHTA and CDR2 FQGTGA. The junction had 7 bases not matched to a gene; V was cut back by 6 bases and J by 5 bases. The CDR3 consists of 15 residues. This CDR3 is CASRQTSGGGHEQYF. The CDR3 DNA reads TGTGCCAGCAGGCAAACTAGCGGGGGGGGCCACGAGCAGTACTTC.

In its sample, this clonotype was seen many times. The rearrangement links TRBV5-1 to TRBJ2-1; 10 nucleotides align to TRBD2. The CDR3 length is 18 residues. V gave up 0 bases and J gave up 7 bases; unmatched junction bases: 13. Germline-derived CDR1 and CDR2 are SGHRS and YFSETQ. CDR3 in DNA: TGCGCCAGCAGCTTGGTTCCGGGACTAGCGCGATTTGGGAATGAGCAGTTCTTC. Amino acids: CASSLVPGLARFGNEQFF.

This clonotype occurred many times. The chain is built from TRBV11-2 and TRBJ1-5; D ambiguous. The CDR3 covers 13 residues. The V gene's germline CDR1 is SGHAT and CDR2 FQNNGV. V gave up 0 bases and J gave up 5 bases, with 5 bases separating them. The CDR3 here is CASSLEEDQPQHF. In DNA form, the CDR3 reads TGTGCCAGCAGCTTAGAGGAGGATCAGCCCCAGCATTTT. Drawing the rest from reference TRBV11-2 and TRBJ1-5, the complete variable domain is EAGVAQSPRYKIIEKRQSVAFWCNPISGHATLYWYQQILGQGPKLLIQFQNNGVVDDSQLPKDRFSAERLKGVDSTLKIQPAKLEDSAVYLCASSLEEDQPQHFGDGTRLSIL.

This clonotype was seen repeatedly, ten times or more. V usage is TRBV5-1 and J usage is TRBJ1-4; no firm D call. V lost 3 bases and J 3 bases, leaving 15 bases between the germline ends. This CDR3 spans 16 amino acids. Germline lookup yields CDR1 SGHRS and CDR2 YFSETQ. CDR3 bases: TGCGCCAGCAGCTCGACCCCTGCGGGAGCTAATGAAAAACTGTTTTTT. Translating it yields CASSSTPAGANEKLFF.

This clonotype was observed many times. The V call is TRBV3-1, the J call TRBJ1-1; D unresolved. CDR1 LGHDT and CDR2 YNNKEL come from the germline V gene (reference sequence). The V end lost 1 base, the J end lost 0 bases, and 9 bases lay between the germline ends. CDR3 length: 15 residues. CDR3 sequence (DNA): TGTGCCAGCAGCCAAGCCGGAATCTTGAACACTGAAGCTTTCTTT. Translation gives CASSQAGILNTEAFF.

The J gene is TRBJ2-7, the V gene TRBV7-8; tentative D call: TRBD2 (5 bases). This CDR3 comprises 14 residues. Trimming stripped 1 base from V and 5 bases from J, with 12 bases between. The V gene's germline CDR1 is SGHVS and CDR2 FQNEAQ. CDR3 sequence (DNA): TGTGCCAGCAGCTTAGGAGGGCCCGGGAACGAGCAGTACTTC. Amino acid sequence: CASSLGGPGNEQYF.

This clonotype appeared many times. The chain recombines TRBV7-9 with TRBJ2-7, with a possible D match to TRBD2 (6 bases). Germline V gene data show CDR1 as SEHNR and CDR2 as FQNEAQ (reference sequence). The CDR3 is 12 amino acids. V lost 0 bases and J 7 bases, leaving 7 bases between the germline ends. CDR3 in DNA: TGTGCCAGCAGCTTAGCGGCGGGAGAGCAGTACTTC. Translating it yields CASSLAAGEQYF.

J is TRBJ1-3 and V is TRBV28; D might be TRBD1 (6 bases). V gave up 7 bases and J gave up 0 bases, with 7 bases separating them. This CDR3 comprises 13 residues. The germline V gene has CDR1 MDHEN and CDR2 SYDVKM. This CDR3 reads CASIQGSGNTIYF. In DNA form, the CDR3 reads TGTGCCAGCATACAGGGCTCTGGAAACACCATATATTTT.

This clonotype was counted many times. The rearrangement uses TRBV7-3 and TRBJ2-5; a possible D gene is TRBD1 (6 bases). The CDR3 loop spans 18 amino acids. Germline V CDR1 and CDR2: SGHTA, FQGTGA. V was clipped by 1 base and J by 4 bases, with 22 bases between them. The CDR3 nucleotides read TGTGCCAGCAGCTTAAACCCCAGGGGCGCGGATGAGGGAGAGACCCAGTACTTC. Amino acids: CASSLNPRGADEGETQYF.

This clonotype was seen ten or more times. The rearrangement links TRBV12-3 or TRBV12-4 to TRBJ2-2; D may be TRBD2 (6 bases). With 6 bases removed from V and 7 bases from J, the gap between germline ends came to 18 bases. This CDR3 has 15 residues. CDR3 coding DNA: TGTGCCAGCAGCCTGAGTGAAGGGAGGCACGGGGAGCTGTTTTTT. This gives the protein CASSLSEGRHGELFF.

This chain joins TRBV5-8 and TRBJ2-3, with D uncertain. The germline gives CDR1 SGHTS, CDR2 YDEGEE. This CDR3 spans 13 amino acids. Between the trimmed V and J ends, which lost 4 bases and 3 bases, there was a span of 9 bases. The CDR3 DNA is TGTGCCAGCAGCCAGCTTGGGACAGATACGCAGTATTTT. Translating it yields CASSQLGTDTQYF.

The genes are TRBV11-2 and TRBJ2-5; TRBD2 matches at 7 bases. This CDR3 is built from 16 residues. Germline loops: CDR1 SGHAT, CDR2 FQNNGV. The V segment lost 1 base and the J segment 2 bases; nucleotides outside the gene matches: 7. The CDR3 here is CASSLGVGGTQETQYF. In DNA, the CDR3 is TGTGCCAGCAGCTTAGGAGTGGGGGGGACTCAAGAGACCCAGTACTTC. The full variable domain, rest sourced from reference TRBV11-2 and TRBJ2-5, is EAGVAQSPRYKIIEKRQSVAFWCNPISGHATLYWYQQILGQGPKLLIQFQNNGVVDDSQLPKDRFSAERLKGVDSTLKIQPAKLEDSAVYLCASSLGVGGTQETQYFGPGTRLLVL.

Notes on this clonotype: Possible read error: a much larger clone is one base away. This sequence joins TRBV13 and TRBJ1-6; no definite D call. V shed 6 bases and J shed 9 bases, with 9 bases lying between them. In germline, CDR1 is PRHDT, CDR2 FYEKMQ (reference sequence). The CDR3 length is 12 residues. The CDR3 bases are TGTGCCAGCAGGGAACCAAGTTCACCCCTCCACTTT. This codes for CASREPSSPLHF.

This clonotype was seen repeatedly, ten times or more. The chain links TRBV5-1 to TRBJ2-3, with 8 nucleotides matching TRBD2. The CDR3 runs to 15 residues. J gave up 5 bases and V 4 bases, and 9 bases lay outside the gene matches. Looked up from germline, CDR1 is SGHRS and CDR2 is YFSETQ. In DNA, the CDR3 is TGCGCCAGCAGCCCGAGCGGGAGCTGGCTAGATACGCAGTATTTT. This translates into CASSPSGSWLDTQYF.

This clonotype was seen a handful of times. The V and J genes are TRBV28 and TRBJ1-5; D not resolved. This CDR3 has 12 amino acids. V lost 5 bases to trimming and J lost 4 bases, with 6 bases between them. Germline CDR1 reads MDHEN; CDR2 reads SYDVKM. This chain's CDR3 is CASSLENQPQHF. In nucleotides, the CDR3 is TGTGCCAGCAGTCTCGAAAATCAGCCCCAGCATTTT.

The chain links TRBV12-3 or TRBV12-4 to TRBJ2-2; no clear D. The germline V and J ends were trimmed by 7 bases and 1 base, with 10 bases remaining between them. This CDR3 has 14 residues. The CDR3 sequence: CASTPSVNTGELFF. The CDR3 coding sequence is TGTGCCAGCACCCCAAGCGTGAACACCGGGGAGCTGTTTTTT.

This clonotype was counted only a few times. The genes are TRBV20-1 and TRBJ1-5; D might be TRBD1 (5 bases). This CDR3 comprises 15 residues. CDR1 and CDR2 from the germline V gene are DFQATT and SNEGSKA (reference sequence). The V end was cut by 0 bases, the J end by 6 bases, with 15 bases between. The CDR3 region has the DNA TGCAGTGCTAGAGAGGCGGGACCTACGATTCAGCCCCAGCATTTT. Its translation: CSAREAGPTIQPQHF.

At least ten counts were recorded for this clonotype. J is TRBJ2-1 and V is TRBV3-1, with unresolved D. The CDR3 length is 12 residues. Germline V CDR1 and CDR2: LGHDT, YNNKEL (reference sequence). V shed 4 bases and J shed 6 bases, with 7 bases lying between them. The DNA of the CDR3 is TGTGCCAGCAGCCTGGGCCTCAATGAGCAGTTCTTC. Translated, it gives CASSLGLNEQFF.

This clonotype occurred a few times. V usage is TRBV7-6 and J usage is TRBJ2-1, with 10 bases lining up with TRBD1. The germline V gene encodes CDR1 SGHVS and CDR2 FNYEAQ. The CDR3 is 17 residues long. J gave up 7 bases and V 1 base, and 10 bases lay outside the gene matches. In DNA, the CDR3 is TGTGCCAGCAGCTTAGATAGGGGACAGGGGATTATGAATGAGCAGTTCTTC. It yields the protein CASSLDRGQGIMNEQFF.

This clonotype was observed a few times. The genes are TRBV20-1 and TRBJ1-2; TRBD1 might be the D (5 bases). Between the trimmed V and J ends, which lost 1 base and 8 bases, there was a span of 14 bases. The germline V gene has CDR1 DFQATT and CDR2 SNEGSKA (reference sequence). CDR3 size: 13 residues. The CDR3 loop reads CSARGGQGEGYTF. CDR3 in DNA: TGCAGTGCTAGAGGTGGGCAGGGTGAGGGCTACACCTTC.

CDR3 amino acids: CASTPGHSNQPQHF. CDR3 nucleotides: TGTGCCAGTACCCCAGGGCATAGCAATCAGCCCCAGCATTTT. This chain uses TRBV19 with TRBJ1-5; perhaps TRBD1 as D (5 bases). In germline, CDR1 is LNHDA, CDR2 SQIVND (reference sequence). V was cut by 7 bases and J by 0 bases, with 10 bases left in between. This CDR3 is 14 amino acids long.

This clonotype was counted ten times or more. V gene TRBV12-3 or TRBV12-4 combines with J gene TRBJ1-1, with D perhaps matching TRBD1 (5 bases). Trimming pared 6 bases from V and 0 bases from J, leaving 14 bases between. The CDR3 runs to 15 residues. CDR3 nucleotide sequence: TGTGCCAGCAGCCGCCAGGGCATTATGAACACTGAAGCTTTCTTT. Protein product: CASSRQGIMNTEAFF.